This TCR beta chain came from a study of T cell repertoires in cytomegalovirus infection (dated by TCRdb to the late 2010s). Some background on the complete study: Donor HLA type was relevant to the analysis, because carriage of CMV infection together with the matching HLA type was indicated by public TCR beta signatures. The full study reports these points: The ex vivo response was dominated by HLA-C-restricted CMV-specific TCR beta clonotypes, which also provided the single most frequent clonotype in two of eight donors. In both this cohort and an independent cohort of over 350 donors, the cumulative frequency of public TCR beta family members distinguished carriers of CMV infection plus the relevant HLA type.

This clonotype has only a few counts. Its antigen is not yet known. Base-call qualities are not available, and no considerably larger clone is one nucleotide away. Per the germline V gene, SGHTA is the CDR1 and FQGNSA is the CDR2. V is pruned by 5 bases and J by 8 bases, leaving 6 bases of the junction without a gene match. The CDR3 sequence holds 14 residues, the cysteine and phenylalanine included. Only CDR3 DNA remains: 42 bases, in frame from the first base. Data came from an Illumina HiSeq 1500. The public reads were reprocessed in TCRdb via fastp at Q25 and MiXCR, keeping in-frame beta chains. CDR3 protein sequences are deduplicated, and each keeps its most common genes and DNA. The sample includes about 60,000 distinct CDR3 sequences, with around 33% observed a single time. The ten largest make up 65% to 80% of the sample.

The source is a human donor in good health (CMV status not recorded). Some clones in this sample may be carry-over from other donors' samples. Sequencing was performed on PBMCs, sequenced either directly or after in vitro stimulation (not recorded which). The rearrangement joined TRBV7-2 to TRBJ1-6, with TRBD1 matching 7 junction bases. The CDR3 sequence is CASSPGQLYSPLHF. In nucleotide form, the sequence is TGTGCCAGCAGCCCGGGACAGCTCTATTCACCCCTCCACTTT.